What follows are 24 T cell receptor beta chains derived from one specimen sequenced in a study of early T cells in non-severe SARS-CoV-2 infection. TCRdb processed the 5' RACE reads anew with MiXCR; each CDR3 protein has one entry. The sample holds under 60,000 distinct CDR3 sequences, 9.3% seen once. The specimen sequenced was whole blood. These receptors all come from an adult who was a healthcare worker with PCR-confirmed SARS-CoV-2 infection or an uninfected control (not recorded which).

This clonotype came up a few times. The DNA of the CDR3 is TGCGCCAGCAGCTTCACTAGCGGGGGGCTCCAAGAGACCCAGTACTTC. This encodes CASSFTSGGLQETQYF. This rearrangement joins TRBV5-1 to TRBJ2-5; 12 bases fit TRBD2. The CDR3 contains 16 residues. Trimming at V came to 2 bases and at J to 1 base, leaving 3 bases not matched to a gene. Per germline, CDR1 SGHRS and CDR2 YFSETQ.

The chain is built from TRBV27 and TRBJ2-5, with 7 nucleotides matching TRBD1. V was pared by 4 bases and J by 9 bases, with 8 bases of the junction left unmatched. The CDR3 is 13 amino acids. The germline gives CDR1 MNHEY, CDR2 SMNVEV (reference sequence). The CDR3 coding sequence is TGTGCCAGCAGTTACAGGGGCGGGTCGGCCCAGTACTTC. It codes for CASSYRGGSAQYF.

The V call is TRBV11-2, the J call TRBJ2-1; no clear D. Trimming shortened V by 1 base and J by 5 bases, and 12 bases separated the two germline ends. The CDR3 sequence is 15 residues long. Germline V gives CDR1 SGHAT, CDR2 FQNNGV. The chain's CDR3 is CASSLAGDGNNEQFF. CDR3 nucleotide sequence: TGTGCCAGCAGCTTAGCCGGCGATGGAAACAATGAGCAGTTCTTC.

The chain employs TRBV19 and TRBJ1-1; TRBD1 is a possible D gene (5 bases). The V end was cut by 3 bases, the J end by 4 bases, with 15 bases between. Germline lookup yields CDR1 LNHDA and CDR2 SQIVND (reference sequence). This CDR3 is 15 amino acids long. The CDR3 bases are TGTGCCAGTAGTATCCGAGGGGAAAGGAGCACTGAAGCTTTCTTT. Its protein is CASSIRGERSTEAFF.

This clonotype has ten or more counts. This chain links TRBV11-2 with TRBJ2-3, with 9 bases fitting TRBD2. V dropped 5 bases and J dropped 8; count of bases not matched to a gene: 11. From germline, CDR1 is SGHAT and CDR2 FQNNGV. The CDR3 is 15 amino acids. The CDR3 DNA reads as TGTGCCAGCAGCCTGGAGAGCGGGGGGCGGAGTACGCAGTATTTT. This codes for CASSLESGGRSTQYF. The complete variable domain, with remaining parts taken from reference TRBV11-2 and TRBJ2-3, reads EAGVAQSPRYKIIEKRQSVAFWCNPISGHATLYWYQQILGQGPKLLIQFQNNGVVDDSQLPKDRFSAERLKGVDSTLKIQPAKLEDSAVYLCASSLESGGRSTQYFGPGTRLTVL.

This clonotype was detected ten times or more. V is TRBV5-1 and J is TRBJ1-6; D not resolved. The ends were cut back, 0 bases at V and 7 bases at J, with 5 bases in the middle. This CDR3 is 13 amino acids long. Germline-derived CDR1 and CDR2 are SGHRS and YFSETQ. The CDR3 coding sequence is TGCGCCAGCAGCTTGGGGGTAAATTCACCCCTCCACTTT. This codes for CASSLGVNSPLHF.

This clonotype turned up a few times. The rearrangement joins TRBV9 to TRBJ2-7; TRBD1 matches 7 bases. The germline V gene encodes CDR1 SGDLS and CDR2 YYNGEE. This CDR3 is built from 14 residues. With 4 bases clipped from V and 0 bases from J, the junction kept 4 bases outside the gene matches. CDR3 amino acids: CASSPGQASYEQYF. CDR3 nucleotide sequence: TGTGCCAGCAGCCCTGGACAGGCCTCCTACGAGCAGTACTTC.

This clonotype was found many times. This CDR3 is CASSFSGGVGTDTQYF. In DNA, the CDR3 is TGTGCCAGCAGCTTTTCCGGGGGCGTGGGCACAGATACGCAGTATTTT. V gene TRBV11-2 combines with J gene TRBJ2-3; D may be TRBD1 or TRBD2 (6 bases each). Germline V gives CDR1 SGHAT, CDR2 FQNNGV. V was cut by 3 bases and J by 1 base, with 14 bases left in between. This CDR3 comprises 16 residues. Full variable domain (rest looked up from reference TRBV11-2 and TRBJ2-3): EAGVAQSPRYKIIEKRQSVAFWCNPISGHATLYWYQQILGQGPKLLIQFQNNGVVDDSQLPKDRFSAERLKGVDSTLKIQPAKLEDSAVYLCASSFSGGVGTDTQYFGPGTRLTVL.

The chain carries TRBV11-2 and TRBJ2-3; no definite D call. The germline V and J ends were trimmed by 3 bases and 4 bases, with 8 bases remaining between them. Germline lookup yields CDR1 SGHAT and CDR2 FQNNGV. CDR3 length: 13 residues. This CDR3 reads CASSFSMADTQYF. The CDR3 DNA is TGTGCCAGCAGCTTTTCAATGGCAGATACGCAGTATTTT.

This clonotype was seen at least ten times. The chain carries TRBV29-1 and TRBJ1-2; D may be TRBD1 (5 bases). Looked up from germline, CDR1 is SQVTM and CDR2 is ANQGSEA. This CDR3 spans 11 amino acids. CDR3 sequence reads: CGGWGREGYTF. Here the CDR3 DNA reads TGCGGTGGATGGGGGAGAGAGGGCTACACCTTC.

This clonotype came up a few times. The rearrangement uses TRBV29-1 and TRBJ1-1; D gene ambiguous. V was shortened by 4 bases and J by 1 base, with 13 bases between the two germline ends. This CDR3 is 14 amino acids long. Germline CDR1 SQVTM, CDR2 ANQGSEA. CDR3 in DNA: TGCAGCGTTGTAATAAACACCCCGAACACTGAAGCTTTCTTT. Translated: CSVVINTPNTEAFF.

For the CDR3, the DNA is TGTGCCAGCAGCCAAGGTTCGGGGAACTATGGCTACACCTTC. Residues: CASSQGSGNYGYTF. The chain is built from TRBV3-1 and TRBJ1-2; D not certain. CDR1 is LGHDT, CDR2 YNNKEL, per germline (reference sequence). Trimming took off 1 base at V and 2 bases at J, with 8 bases between the two ends. The CDR3 consists of 14 residues.

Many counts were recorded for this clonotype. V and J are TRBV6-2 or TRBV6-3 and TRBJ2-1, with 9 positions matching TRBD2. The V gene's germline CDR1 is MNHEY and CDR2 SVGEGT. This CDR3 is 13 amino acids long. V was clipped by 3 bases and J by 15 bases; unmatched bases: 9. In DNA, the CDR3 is TGTGCCAGCAGTTATCAACAGCGGGGGGCTATGTTCTTC. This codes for CASSYQQRGAMFF.

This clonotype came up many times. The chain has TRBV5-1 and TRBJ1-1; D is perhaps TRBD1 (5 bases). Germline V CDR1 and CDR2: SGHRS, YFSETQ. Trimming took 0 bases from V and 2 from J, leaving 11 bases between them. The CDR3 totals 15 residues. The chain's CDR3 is CASSLAGMKNTEAFF. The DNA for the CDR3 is TGCGCCAGCAGCTTGGCAGGGATGAAAAACACTGAAGCTTTCTTT.

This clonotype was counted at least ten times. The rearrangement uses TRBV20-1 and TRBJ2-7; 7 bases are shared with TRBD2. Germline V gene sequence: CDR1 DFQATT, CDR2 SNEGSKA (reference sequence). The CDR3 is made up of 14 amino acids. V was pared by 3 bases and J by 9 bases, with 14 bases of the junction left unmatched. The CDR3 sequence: CSASPGDYPLGQYF. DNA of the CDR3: TGCAGTGCTAGTCCCGGGGACTACCCCCTGGGGCAGTACTTC.

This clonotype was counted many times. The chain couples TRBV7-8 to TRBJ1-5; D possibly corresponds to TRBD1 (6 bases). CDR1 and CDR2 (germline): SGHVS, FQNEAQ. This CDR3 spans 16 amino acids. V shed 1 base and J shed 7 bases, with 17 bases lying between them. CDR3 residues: CASSLGRQGTRQPQHF. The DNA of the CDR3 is TGTGCCAGCAGCTTAGGGAGGCAGGGGACAAGACAGCCCCAGCATTTT.

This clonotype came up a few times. The CDR3 DNA is TGTGCCAGCAGCCTTTCTGACGGGAGTGGCTACACCTTC. This sequence encodes CASSLSDGSGYTF. This chain uses TRBV3-1 with TRBJ1-2; D unresolved. Trimming pared 4 bases from V and 7 bases from J, leaving 13 bases between. The germline V gene encodes CDR1 LGHDT and CDR2 YNNKEL (reference sequence). This CDR3 region has 13 residues.

DNA of the CDR3: TGTGCCTGGAGTGGAGCGGAGCAGTTCTTC. It codes for CAWSGAEQFF. This chain uses TRBV30 with TRBJ2-1; no clear D. CDR3 length: 10 residues. Germline values: CDR1 GTSNPN, CDR2 SVGIG (reference sequence). V dropped 1 base and J dropped 10 bases, with 5 bases sitting between them.

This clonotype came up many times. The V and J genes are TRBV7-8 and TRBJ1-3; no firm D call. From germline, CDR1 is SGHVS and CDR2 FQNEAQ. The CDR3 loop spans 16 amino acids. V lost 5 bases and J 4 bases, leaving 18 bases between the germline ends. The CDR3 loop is CASSPSRLGRGNTIYF. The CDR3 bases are TGTGCCAGCAGCCCCTCGCGCCTAGGGCGGGGAAACACCATATATTTT. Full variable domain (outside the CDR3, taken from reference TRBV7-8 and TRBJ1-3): GAGVSQSPRYKVAKRGQDVALRCDPISGHVSLFWYQQALGQGPEFLTYFQNEAQLDKSGLPSDRFFAERPEGSVSTLKIQRTQQEDSAVYLCASSPSRLGRGNTIYFGEGSWLTVV.

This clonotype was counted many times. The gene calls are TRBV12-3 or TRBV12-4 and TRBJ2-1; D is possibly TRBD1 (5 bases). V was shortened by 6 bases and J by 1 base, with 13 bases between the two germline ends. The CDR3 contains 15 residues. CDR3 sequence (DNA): TGTGCCAGCAGGACGACAGAGAATTCCTACAATGAGCAGTTCTTC. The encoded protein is CASRTTENSYNEQFF.

CDR3 sequence: CASPRDSLTGELFF. In nucleotides, the CDR3 is TGTGCCAGCCCCCGGGACAGCTTAACCGGGGAGCTGTTTTTT. The chain links TRBV7-8 to TRBJ2-2, with 7 positions matching TRBD1. Trimming removed 8 bases from V and 5 bases from J; junction bases left unmatched: 8. Germline V gives CDR1 SGHVS, CDR2 FQNEAQ. CDR3 size: 14 residues.

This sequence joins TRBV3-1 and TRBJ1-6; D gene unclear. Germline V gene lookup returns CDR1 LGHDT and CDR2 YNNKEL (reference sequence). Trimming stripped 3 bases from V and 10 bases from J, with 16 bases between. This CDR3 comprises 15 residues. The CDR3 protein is CASSQGKSLGSPLHF. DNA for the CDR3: TGTGCCAGCAGCCAGGGGAAGTCATTGGGCTCACCCCTCCACTTT.

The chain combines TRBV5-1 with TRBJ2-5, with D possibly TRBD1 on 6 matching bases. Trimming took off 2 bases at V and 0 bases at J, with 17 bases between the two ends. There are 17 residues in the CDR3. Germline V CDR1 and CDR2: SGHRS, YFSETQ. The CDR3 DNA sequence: TGCGCCAGCAGCTTCAAGTTGGACAGCGTTAACCAAGAGACCCAGTACTTC. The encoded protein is CASSFKLDSVNQETQYF.

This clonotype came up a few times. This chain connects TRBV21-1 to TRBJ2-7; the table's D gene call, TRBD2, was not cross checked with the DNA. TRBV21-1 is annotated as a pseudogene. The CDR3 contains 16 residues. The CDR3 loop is CASSKALGHPAYEQYF. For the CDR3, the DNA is TGTGCCAGCAGCAAAGCGCTAGGACACCCCGCTTACGAGCAGTACTTC.